This TCR beta chain stems from a study of cytomegalovirus exposure and HLA in healthy donors. These donors counted as nominally healthy when sampled, but unrecorded immune exposures were likely. Losses at the gene ends were 3 bases for V and 3 bases for J; bases not matched to a gene: 4. The germline gives CDR1 LNHDA, CDR2 SQIVND (reference sequence). This CDR3 is 14 amino acids long. Study observations and caveats: In vitro assays verified that three CMV-associated chains recognized CMV antigens specifically. Across HLA loci, a later analysis found differing TCR association rates, with DRB1 most and HLA-C fewest.

Concerning this clone: Its antigen is still unknown.

The primer mix had 60 Vbeta and 13 Jbeta primers. Only in-frame clones appear in the TCRdb table, and some are missing; sequencing was by immunoSEQ multiplex PCR. The sample lists some 250,000 clones; around 81% were seen once. This TCR came from a woman aged 60 to 75 in good health and CMV-seropositive. What was sequenced was PBMCs. The chain recombines TRBV19 with TRBJ1-2, with TRBD1 matching over 7 bases. The CDR3: CASSMGTEDYGYTF. In DNA, the CDR3 is TGTGCCAGTAGTATGGGGACAGAAGACTATGGCTACACCTTC.